The T cell receptor (beta chain) described here comes from a study of cytomegalovirus exposure and HLA in healthy donors. Study conclusions and caveats: Relative to the roughly 640-donor mean, N-insertions were reportedly fewer in an Asian-associated ancestry cluster in a later analysis.

On this clone itself: Its antigen remains unknown.

Both 60 Vbeta primers and 13 Jbeta primers went into the PCR. Repertoires were generated with immunoSEQ multiplex PCR, while TCRdb's copy carries only in-frame clones and drops some. The sample lists 150,000 to 200,000 clones, about 70% seen once, with 2.5% to 3.5% in the top ten. Germline CDR1 is MNHEY and CDR2 is SVGAGI. V was clipped by 7 bases and J by 2 bases, with 11 bases between them. The CDR3 totals 13 residues. The V call is TRBV6-5, the J call TRBJ2-5; weak D call: TRBD1 (5 bases). Material: PBMCs. The source of this sequence is a woman aged 40 to 49 in good health and CMV-seropositive. The CDR3 DNA reads TGTGCCAGCACCCCGCCAGGGCAAGAGACCCAGTACTTC. Protein sequence: CASTPPGQETQYF.